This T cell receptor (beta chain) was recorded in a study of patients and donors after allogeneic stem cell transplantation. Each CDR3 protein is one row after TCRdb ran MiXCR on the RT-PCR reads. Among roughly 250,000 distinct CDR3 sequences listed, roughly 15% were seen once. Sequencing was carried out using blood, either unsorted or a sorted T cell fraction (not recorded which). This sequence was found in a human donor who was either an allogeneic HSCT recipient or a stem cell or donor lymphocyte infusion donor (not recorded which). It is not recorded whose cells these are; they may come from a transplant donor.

The CDR3 protein is CSAWTELAKNIQYF. CDR3 nucleotide sequence: TGCAGTGCTTGGACAGAACTAGCCAAAAACATTCAGTACTTC. The V gene is TRBV20-1, the J gene TRBJ2-4; TRBD1 is a possible D gene (6 bases). Germline V gene lookup returns CDR1 DFQATT and CDR2 SNEGSKA (reference sequence). This CDR3 contains 14 residues. Trimming shortened V by 5 bases and J by 0 bases, and 11 bases separated the two germline ends.